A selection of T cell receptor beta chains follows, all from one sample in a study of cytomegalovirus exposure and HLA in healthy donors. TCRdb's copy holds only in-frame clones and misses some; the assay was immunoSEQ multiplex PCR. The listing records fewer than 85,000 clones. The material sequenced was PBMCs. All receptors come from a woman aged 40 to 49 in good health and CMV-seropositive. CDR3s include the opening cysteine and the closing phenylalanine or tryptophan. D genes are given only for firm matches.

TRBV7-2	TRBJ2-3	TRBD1	CASSPDRGGTDTQYF	TGTGCCAGCAGCCCCGACAGGGGTGGCACAGATACGCAGTATTTT
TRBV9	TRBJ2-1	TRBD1	CASSVGGQPYNEQFF	TGTGCCAGCAGCGTAGGGGGACAGCCCTACAATGAGCAGTTCTTC
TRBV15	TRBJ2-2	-	CATSRVQLLVNTGELFF	TGTGCCACCAGCAGAGTGCAACTACTTGTTAACACCGGGGAGCTGTTTTTT
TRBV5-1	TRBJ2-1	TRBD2	CASSSRSGSPLF	TGCGCCAGCAGCTCGCGAAGCGGGAGTCCACTCTTC
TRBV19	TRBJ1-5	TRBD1	CASSTSTGGYRWPQHF	TGTGCCAGTAGTACCTCGACAGGGGGGTACCGGTGGCCCCAGCATTTT
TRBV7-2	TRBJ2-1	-	CASSPSTVNEQFF	TGTGCCAGCAGCCCATCTACCGTCAATGAGCAGTTCTTC
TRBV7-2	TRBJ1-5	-	CASSLVQGNQPQHF	TGTGCCAGCAGCTTAGTCCAGGGCAATCAGCCCCAGCATTTT
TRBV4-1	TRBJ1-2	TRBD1	CASSDQGQGLSYGYTF	TGCGCCAGCAGCGACCAGGGACAGGGGCTGTCTTATGGCTACACCTTC
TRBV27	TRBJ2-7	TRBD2	CASTTLREGSYEQYF	TGTGCCAGCACTACCCTCAGGGAGGGGTCCTACGAGCAGTACTTC
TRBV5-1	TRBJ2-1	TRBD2	CASTRLAGGPYLNEQFF	TGCGCCAGCACCCGACTAGCGGGAGGGCCTTATCTCAATGAGCAGTTCTTC
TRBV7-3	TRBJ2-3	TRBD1	CASSETGWADTQYF	TGTGCCAGCAGCGAGACAGGGTGGGCAGATACGCAGTATTTT
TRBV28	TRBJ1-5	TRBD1	CASSSGTGGLAQPQHF	TGTGCCAGCAGTTCCGGAACAGGGGGCTTGGCTCAGCCCCAGCATTTT
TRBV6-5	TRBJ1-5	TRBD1	CASSRGQGNQPQHF	TGTGCCAGCAGTAGGGGACAGGGCAATCAGCCCCAGCATTTT
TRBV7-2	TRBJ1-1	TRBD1	CASSLEVIIGGQDTEAFF	TGTGCCAGCAGCTTAGAGGTCATTATAGGGGGCCAAGACACTGAAGCTTTCTTT
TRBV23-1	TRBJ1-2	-	CASSLSPAWTFYGYTF	TGCGCCAGCAGTCTTTCGCCGGCATGGACATTCTATGGCTACACCTTC
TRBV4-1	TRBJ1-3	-	CASSQQTLVGNTIYF	TGCGCCAGCAGCCAACAAACCCTAGTTGGAAACACCATATATTTT
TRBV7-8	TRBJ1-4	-	CASSPLGGHQNEKLFF	TGTGCCAGCAGCCCCCTCGGCGGACACCAGAATGAAAAACTGTTTTTT
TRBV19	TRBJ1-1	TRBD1	CASTEGTGRNTEAFF	TGTGCCAGTACCGAGGGGACAGGGCGGAACACTGAAGCTTTCTTT
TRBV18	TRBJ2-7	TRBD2	CASSPGLAASYEQYF	TGTGCCAGCTCACCGGGACTAGCGGCGTCCTACGAGCAGTACTTC
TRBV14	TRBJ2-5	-	CASSQDRKTQYF	TGTGCCAGCAGCCAAGATAGAAAGACCCAGTACTTC